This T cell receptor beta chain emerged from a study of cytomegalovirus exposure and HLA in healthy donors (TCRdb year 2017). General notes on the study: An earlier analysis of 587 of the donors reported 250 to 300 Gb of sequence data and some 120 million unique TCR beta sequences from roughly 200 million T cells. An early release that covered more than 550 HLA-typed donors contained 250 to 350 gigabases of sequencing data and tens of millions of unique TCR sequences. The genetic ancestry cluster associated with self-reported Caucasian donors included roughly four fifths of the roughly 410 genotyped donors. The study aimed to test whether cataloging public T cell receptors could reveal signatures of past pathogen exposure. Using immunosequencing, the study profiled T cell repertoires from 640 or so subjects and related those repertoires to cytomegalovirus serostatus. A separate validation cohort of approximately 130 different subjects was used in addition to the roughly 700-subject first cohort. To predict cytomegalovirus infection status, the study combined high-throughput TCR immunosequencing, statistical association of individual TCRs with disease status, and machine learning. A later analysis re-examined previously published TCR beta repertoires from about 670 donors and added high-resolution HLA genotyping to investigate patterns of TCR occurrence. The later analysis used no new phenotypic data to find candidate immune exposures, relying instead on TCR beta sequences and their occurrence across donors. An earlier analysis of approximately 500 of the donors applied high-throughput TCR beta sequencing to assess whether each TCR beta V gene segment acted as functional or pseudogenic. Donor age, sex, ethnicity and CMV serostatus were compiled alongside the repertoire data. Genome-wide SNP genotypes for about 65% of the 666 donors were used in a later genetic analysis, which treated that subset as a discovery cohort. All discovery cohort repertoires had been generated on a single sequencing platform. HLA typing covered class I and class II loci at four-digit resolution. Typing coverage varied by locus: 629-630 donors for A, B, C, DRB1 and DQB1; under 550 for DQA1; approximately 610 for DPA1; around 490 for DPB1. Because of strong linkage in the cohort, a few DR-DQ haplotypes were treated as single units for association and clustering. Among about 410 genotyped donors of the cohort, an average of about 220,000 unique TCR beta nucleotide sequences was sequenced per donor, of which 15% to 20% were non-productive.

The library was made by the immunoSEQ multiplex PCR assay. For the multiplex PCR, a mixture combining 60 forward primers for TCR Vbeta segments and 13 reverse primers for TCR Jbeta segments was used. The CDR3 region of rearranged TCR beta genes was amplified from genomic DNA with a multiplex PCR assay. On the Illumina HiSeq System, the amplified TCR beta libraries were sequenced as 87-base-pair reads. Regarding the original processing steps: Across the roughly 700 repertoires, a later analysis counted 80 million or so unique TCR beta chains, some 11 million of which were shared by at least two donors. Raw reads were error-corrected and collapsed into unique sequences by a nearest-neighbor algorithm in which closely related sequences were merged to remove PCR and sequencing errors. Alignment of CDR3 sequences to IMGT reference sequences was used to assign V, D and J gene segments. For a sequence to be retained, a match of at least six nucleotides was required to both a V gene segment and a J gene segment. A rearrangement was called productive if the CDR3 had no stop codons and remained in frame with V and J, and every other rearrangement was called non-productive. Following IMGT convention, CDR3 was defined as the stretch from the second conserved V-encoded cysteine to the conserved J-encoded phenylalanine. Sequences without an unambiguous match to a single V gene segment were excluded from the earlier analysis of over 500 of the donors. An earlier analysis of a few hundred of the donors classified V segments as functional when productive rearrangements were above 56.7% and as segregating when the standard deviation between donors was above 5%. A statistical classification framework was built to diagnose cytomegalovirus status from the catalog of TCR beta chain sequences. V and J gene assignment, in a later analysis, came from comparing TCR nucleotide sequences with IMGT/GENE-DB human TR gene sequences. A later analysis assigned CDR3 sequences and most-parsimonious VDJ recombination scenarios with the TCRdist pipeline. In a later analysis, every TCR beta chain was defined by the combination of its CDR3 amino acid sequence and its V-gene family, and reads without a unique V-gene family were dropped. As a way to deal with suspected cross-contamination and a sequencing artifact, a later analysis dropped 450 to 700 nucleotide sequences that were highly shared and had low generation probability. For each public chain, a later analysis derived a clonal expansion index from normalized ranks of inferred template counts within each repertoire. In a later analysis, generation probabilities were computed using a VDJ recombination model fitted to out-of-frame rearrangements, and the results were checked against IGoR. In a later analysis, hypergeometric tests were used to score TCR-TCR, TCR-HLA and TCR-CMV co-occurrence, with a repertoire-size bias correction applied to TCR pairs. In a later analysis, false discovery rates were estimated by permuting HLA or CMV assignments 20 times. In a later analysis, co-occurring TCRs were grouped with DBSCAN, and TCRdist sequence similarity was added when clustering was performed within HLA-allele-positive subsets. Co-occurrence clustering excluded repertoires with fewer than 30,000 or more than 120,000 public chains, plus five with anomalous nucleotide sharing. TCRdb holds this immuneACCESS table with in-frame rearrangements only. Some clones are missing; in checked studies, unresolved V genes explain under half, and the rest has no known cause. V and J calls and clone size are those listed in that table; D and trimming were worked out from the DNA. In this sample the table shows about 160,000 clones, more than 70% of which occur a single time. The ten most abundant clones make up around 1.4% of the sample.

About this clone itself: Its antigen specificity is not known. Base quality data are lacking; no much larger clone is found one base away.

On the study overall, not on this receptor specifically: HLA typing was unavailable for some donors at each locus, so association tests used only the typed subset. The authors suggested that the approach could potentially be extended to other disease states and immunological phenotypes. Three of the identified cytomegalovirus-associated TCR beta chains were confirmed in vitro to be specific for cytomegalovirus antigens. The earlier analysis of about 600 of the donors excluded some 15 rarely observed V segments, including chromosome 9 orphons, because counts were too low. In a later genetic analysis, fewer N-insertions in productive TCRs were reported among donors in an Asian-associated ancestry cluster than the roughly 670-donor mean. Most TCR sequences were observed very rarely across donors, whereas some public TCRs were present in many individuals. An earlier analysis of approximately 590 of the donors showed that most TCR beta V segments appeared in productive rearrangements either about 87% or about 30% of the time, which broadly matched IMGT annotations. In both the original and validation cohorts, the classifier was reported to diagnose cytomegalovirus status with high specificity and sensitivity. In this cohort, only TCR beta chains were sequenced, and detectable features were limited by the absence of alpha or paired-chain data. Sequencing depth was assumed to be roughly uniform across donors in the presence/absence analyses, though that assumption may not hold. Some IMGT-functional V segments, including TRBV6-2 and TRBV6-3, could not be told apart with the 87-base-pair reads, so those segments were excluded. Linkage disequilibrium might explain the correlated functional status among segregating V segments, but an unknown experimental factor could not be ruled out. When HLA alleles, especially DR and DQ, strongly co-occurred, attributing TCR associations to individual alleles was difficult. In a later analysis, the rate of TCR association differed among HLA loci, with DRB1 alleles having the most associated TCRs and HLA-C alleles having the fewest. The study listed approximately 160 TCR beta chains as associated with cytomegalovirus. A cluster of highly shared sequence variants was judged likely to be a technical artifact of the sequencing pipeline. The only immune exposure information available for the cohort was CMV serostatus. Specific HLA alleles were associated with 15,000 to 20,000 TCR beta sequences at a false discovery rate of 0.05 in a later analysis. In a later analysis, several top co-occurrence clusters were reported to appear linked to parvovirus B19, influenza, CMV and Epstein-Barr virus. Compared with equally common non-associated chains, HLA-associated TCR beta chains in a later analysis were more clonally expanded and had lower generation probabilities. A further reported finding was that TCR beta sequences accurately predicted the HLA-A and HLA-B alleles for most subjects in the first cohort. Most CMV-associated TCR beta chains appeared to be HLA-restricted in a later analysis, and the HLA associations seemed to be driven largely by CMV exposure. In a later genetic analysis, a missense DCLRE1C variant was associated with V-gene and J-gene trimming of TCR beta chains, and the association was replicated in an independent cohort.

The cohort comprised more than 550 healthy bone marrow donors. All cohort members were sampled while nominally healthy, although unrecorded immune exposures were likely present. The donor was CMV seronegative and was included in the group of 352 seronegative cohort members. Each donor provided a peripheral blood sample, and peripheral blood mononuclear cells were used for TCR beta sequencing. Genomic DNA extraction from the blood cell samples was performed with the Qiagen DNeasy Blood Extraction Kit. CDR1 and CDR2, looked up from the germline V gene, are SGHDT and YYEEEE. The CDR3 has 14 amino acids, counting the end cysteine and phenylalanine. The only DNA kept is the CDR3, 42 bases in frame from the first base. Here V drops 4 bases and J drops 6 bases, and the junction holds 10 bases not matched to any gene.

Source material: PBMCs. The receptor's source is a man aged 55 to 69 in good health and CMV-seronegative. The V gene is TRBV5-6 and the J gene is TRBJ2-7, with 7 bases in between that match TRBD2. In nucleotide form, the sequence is TGTGCCAGCAGCGTCCGGGACTACGCTGTCGAGCAGTACTTC. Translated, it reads CASSVRDYAVEQYF.